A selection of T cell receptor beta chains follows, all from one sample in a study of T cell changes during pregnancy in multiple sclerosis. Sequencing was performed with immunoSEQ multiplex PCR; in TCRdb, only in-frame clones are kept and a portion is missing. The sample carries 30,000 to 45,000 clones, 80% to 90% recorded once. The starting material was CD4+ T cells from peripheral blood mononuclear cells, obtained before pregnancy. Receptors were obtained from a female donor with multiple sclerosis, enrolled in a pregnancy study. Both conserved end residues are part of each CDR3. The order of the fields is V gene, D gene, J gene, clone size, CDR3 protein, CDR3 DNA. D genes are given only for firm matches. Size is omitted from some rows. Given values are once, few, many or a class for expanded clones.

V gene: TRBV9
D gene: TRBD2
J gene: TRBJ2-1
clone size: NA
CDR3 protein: CASSVEPSGRVDEQFF
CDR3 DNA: TGTGCCAGCAGCGTAGAGCCTAGCGGGAGGGTTGATGAGCAGTTCTTC

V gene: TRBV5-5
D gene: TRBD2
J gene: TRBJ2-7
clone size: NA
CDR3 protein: CASSSAGLPYYEQYF
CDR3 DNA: TGTGCCAGCAGCTCTGCGGGACTACCCTACTACGAGCAGTACTTC

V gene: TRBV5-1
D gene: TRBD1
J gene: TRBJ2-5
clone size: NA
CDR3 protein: CASSIGTGVGETQYF
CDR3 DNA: TGCGCCAGCAGCATCGGGACAGGGGTGGGAGAGACCCAGTACTTC

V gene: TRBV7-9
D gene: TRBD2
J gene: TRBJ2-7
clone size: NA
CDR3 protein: CASSLDWSGRAYEQYF
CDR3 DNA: TGTGCCAGCAGCTTAGATTGGAGCGGGAGGGCCTACGAGCAGTACTTC

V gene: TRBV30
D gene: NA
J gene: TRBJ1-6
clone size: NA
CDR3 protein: CAWTDAGYSPLHF
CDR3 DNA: TGTGCCTGGACCGACGCCGGGTATTCACCCCTCCACTTT

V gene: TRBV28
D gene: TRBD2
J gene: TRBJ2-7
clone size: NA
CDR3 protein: CASSLGGSSYEQYF
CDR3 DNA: TGTGCCAGCAGTTTAGGCGGGAGCTCCTACGAGCAGTACTTC

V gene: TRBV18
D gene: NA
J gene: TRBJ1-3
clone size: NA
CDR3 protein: CASSKSAGALVSGNTIYF
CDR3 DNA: TGTGCCAGCTCGAAGTCGGCAGGGGCTCTCGTCTCTGGAAACACCATATATTTT

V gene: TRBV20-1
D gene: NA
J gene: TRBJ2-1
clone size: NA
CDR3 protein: CSARIVWQFF
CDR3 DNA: TGCAGTGCTAGAATAGTTTGGCAGTTCTTC

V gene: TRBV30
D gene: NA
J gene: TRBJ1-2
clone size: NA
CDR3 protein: CAWMGGNYGYTF
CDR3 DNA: TGTGCCTGGATGGGGGGTAACTATGGCTACACCTTC

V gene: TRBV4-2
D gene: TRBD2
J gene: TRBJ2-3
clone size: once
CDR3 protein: CASSRGLAGDGTQYF
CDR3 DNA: TGTGCCAGCAGCCGCGGACTAGCGGGAGATGGTACGCAGTATTTT

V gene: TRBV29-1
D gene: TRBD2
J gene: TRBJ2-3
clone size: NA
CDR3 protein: CSPLSRTSGRAPPDTQYF
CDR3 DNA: TGCAGCCCCCTCTCGAGGACTAGCGGGAGGGCCCCGCCAGATACGCAGTATTTT

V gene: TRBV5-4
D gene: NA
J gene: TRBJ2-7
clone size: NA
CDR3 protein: CASSKADSSYEQYF
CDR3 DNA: TGTGCCAGCAGCAAAGCGGACTCCTCCTACGAGCAGTACTTC

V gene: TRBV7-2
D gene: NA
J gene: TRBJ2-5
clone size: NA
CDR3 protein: CASSLEAAEQETQYF
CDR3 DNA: TGTGCCAGCAGCTTAGAAGCGGCGGAACAAGAGACCCAGTACTTC

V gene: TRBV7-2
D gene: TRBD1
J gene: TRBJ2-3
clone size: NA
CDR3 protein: CASSLTAGGQGVIF
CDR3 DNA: TGTGCCAGCAGCTTAACCGCGGGGGGACAGGGGGTCATTTTT

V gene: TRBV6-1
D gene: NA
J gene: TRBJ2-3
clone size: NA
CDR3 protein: CASSEPGAGSVRDTQYF
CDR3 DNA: TGTGCCAGCAGTGAACCAGGGGCAGGGTCAGTCAGAGATACGCAGTATTTT

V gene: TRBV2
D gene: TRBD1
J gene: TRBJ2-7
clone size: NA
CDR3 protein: CASLGPGQGPYEQYF
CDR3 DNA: TGTGCCAGCCTTGGACCAGGACAGGGCCCCTACGAGCAGTACTTC

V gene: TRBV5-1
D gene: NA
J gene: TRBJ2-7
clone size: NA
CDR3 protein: CASSPRSSYEQYF
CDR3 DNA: TGCGCCAGCAGCCCTCGGAGCTCCTACGAGCAGTACTTC

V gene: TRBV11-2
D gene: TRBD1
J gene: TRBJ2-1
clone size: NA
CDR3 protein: CASSLLGQNNEQFF
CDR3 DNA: TGTGCCAGCAGCTTATTGGGACAGAACAATGAGCAGTTCTTC

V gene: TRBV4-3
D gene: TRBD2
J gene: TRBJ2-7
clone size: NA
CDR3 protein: CASSQDLRLAGYEQYF
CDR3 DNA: TGCGCCAGCAGCCAAGATCTTAGGCTAGCGGGCTACGAGCAGTACTTC

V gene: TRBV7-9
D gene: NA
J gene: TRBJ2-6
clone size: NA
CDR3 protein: CASSDNSGANVLTF
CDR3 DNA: TGTGCCAGCAGCGACAACTCTGGGGCCAACGTCCTGACTTTC

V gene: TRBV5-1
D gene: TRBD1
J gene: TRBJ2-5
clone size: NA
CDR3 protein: CASSRGQGADVETQYF
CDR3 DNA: TGCGCCAGCAGCAGGGGACAGGGGGCAGACGTAGAGACCCAGTACTTC

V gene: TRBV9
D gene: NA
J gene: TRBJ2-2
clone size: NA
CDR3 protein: CASSVARLSRSTGELFF
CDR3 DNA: TGTGCCAGCAGCGTAGCTCGACTAAGTAGGTCCACCGGGGAGCTGTTTTTT

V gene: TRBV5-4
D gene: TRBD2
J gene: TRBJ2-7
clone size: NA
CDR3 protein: CASSSVDSGGSYEQYF
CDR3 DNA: TGTGCCAGCAGCTCGGTAGACTCGGGGGGCTCCTACGAGCAGTACTTC

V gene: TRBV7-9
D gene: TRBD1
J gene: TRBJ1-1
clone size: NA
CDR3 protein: CASSYPTGTGGTEAFF
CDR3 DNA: TGTGCCAGCAGCTACCCTACCGGGACAGGGGGCACTGAAGCTTTCTTT

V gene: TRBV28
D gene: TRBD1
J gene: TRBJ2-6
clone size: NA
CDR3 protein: CASGQGSSGANVLTF
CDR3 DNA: TGTGCCAGTGGACAGGGGAGCTCTGGGGCCAACGTCCTGACTTTC

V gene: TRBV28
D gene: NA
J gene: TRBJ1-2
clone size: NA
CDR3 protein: CASSLLGAFGGYTF
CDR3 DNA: TGTGCCAGCAGTTTATTGGGGGCGTTTGGTGGCTACACCTTC

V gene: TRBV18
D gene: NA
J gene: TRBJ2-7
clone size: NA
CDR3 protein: CASSPDGRSSYEQYF
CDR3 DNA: TGTGCCAGCTCACCTGATGGTCGTAGCTCCTACGAGCAGTACTTC

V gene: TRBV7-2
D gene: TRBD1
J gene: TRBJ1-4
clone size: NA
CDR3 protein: CASSFRGRQGEKLFF
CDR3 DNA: TGTGCCAGCAGCTTCAGGGGGCGGCAAGGTGAAAAACTGTTTTTT

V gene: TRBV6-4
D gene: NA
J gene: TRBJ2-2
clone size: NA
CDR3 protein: CASSETSTGELFF
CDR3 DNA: TGTGCCAGCAGTGAGACTAGCACCGGGGAGCTGTTTTTT

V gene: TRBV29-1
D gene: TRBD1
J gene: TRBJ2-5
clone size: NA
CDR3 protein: CSVAQGTGAYQETQYF
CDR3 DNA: TGCAGCGTCGCCCAAGGGACAGGGGCCTACCAAGAGACCCAGTACTTC

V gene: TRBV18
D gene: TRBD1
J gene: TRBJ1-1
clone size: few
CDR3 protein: CASSQDREAEAFF
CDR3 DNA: TGTGCCAGCTCACAAGACAGGGAAGCTGAAGCTTTCTTT

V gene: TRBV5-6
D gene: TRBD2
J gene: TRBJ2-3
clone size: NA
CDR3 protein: CASSASGTADTQYF
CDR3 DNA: TGTGCCAGCAGCGCTAGCGGGACCGCGGATACGCAGTATTTT

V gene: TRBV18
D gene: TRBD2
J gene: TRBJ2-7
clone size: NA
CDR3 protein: CASSPGTSFSYEQYF
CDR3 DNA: TGTGCCAGCTCACCCGGGACTAGCTTCTCCTACGAGCAGTACTTC

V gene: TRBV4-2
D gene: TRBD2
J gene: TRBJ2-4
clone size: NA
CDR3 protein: CASSQDASGLAKNIQYF
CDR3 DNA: TGTGCCAGCAGCCAAGATGCTAGCGGCCTAGCCAAAAACATTCAGTACTTC

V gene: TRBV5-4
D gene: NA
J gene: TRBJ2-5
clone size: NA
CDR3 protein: CASSLQGQETQYF
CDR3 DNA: TGTGCCAGCAGCTTGCAGGGCCAAGAGACCCAGTACTTC

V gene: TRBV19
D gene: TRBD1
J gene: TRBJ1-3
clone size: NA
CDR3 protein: CASSSPGDSSRNTIYF
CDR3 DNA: TGTGCCAGTAGTTCACCCGGGGACAGTTCGCGAAACACCATATATTTT

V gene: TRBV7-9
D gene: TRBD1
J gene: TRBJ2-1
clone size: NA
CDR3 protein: CASSSPERGRSSNEQFF
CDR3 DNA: TGTGCCAGCAGCTCACCCGAAAGGGGGCGATCCTCCAATGAGCAGTTCTTC

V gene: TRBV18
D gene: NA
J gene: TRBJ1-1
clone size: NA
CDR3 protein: CASSADNSNTEAFF
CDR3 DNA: TGTGCCAGCTCAGCGGACAACTCCAACACTGAAGCTTTCTTT

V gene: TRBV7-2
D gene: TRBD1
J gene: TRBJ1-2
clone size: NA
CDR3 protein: CASSLVGVGRGREGYTF
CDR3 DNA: TGTGCCAGCAGCTTAGTGGGGGTCGGCAGGGGGCGGGAGGGCTACACCTTC

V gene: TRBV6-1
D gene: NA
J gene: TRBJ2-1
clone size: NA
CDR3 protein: CASSGRNRDKIF
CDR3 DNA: TGTGCCAGCAGTGGGCGTAACAGGGATAAGATCTTC

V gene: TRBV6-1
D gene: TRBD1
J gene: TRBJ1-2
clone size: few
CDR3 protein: CASSGRTGGYGYTF
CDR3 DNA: TGTGCCAGCAGTGGCCGGACAGGAGGCTATGGCTACACCTTC

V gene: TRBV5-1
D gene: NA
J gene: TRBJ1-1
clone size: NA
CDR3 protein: CASSVGQWENTEAFF
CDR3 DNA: TGCGCCAGCAGCGTCGGACAGTGGGAGAACACTGAAGCTTTCTTT

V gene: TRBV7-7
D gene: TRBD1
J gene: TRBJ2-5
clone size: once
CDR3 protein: CASSPGQEETQYF
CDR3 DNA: TGTGCTAGCAGCCCCGGACAGGAAGAGACCCAGTACTTC

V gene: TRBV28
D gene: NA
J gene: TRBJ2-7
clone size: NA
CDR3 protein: CASSYRIHEQYF
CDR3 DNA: TGTGCCAGCAGCTACAGGATCCACGAGCAGTACTTC

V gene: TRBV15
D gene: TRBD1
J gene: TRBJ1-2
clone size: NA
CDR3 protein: CATSREAQGEGYTF
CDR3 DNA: TGTGCCACCAGCAGAGAGGCACAGGGGGAAGGCTACACCTTC

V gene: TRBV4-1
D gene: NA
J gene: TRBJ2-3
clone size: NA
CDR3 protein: CASSQGNSGYTDTQYF
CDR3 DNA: TGCGCCAGCAGCCAAGGAAACAGCGGTTACACAGATACGCAGTATTTT

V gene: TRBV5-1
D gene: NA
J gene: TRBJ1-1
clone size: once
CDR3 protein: CASSAQGRGEAFF
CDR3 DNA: TGCGCCAGCAGCGCACAGGGTAGGGGTGAAGCTTTCTTT